This T cell receptor (beta chain) was captured in a study of CD8+CD57+ T cells in acquired aplastic anemia. General study findings and limits: Patients shared 25 to 35 CD8+ CDR3 sequences with controls.

Genomic DNA, serving as template, underwent TCR beta VDJ and CDR3 profiling. One entry per CDR3 protein results from TCRdb running MiXCR on the reads. The sample includes under 200,000 distinct CDR3 sequences, roughly 50% of them seen just once. Sequenced patients had shown CD8+CD57+ cell expansion by flow cytometry. Blood was sampled before the patients had received any therapy. On this clonotype itself: Antigen: not known.

V was pared by 10 bases and J by 8 bases, with 17 bases of the junction left unmatched. Looked up from germline, CDR1 is ENHRY and CDR2 is SYGVKD. This CDR3 has 15 residues. V usage is TRBV10-3 and J usage is TRBJ2-3; 8 nucleotides agree with TRBD1. This clonotype was sampled from a human donor with aplastic anemia. The source material was sorted CD4+, CD8+, or CD8+CD57+ T cells (not recorded which) from PBMCs. The CDR3 region has the DNA TGTGCCACCAGACAGGGGATCTCGCTTCCAGGTACGCAGTATTTT. Amino acid sequence: CATRQGISLPGTQYF.